This T cell receptor (beta chain) was sequenced during a study of control samples from healthy donors and cancer patients. Some clones are missing from TCRdb's copy, which holds only in-frame ones; the method was immunoSEQ multiplex PCR. The sample has fewer than 200,000 clones; around 87% are singletons. From germline, CDR1 is SGHNT and CDR2 YYREEE (reference sequence). The length of the CDR3 is 14 residues. The J segment lost 2 bases and the V segment lost 2 bases, leaving 4 bases of the junction unmatched. The receptor comes from a woman in her fifties or sixties in good health. Sequenced: blood. The chain uses TRBV5-4 and TRBJ2-7; TRBD1 aligns across 7 bases. The CDR3 is CASSFGGQTYEQYF. Written as DNA, the CDR3 is TGTGCCAGCAGCTTTGGGGGACAGACCTACGAGCAGTACTTC.